The clone carrying this TCR beta chain was recorded many times. The antigen is not known. This sample was taken from a study of neurological immune-mediated disorders. 5'RACE employing 10-nucleotide random UMIs yielded the cDNA. Sequencing runs each yielded over 160 million TCR-beta sequences from 15-18 subjects. TCRdb processed the 5' RACE reads anew with MiXCR; each CDR3 protein has one entry. The data show about 58,000 distinct CDR3 sequences, more than 3% seen once. CDR3 length: 13 amino acids. CDR1 is DFQATT, CDR2 SNEGSKA, per germline (reference sequence). V was shortened by 5 bases and J by 4 bases, with 15 bases between the two germline ends. Study findings and constraints: Repertoires from 18 of 34 multiple sclerosis patients grouped phylogenetically into a related-CDR3 cluster, suggesting a possible signature.

The sequence was obtained from a man aged 25 to 40 with multiple sclerosis. The gene calls are TRBV20-1 and TRBJ2-7, with D maybe TRBD2 (6 bases). Specimen: PBMCs. The CDR3 loop reads CSAPVDGGYEQYF. The CDR3 bases are TGCAGTGCTCCGGTAGATGGGGGGTACGAGCAGTACTTC.